A single sample is the source of the 9 T cell receptor beta chains below, sequenced in a study of control samples from healthy donors and cancer patients. Clones were sequenced by immunoSEQ multiplex PCR, and TCRdb holds only the in-frame ones, with some missing. Seen here are some 130,000 clones, about 88% observed once, and the top ten hold around 8.2%. Sequencing input: blood. The source of these receptors is a woman aged 30 to 39 in good health.

The J gene is TRBJ2-2, the V gene TRBV13; 8 bases match TRBD1. The CDR3 consists of 15 residues. CDR1 and CDR2 from the germline V gene are PRHDT and FYEKMQ (reference sequence). V lost 5 bases to trimming and J lost 3 bases; unmatched junction nucleotides: 5. The CDR3 sequence is CASSPGTGDTGELFF. The CDR3 nucleotides read TGTGCCAGCAGCCCGGGGACAGGAGACACCGGGGAGCTGTTTTTT.

The chain uses TRBV7-2 and TRBJ1-1; possible D gene TRBD1, 5 bases. The V and J ends lost 5 bases and 3 bases respectively, with 16 bases between them. Germline CDR1 SGHTA, CDR2 FQGNSA. CDR3 length: 15 amino acids. The chain's CDR3 is CASSGAGAGYTEAFF. The CDR3 DNA reads TGTGCCAGCAGCGGTGCTGGGGCTGGGTACACTGAAGCTTTCTTT.

This clone has only one observation. The gene calls are TRBV15 and TRBJ2-3, with 7 bases that match TRBD2. Germline CDR1 and CDR2: LNHNV and YYDKDF (reference sequence). The CDR3 covers 15 residues. V lost 0 bases and J lost 1; bases outside the gene matches: 1. CDR3 in amino acids: CATSRDRGGTDTQYF. CDR3 bases: TGTGCCACCAGCAGAGATCGGGGGGGCACAGATACGCAGTATTTT.

This chain links TRBV30 with TRBJ2-1; D is possibly TRBD2 (5 bases). Per the germline V gene, CDR1 is GTSNPN and CDR2 is SVGIG (reference sequence). V was clipped by 0 bases and J by 10 bases, with 19 bases between them. This CDR3 contains 15 residues. DNA for the CDR3: TGTGCCTGGAGTGTACAAGGCCCGGGGTTGGGGGAGCAGTTCTTC. Its protein is CAWSVQGPGLGEQFF.

The rearrangement uses TRBV13 and TRBJ2-1; a weak D match, TRBD2 (5 bases). Trimming cost V 5 bases and J 0 bases, with 14 bases left between them. Germline V gene lookup returns CDR1 PRHDT and CDR2 FYEKMQ (reference sequence). CDR3 length: 16 amino acids. The DNA of the CDR3 is TGTGCCAGCAGCCCCGGCGATACTAGCTCCTACAATGAGCAGTTCTTC. Its translation is CASSPGDTSSYNEQFF.

This clone was observed a handful of times. The chain recombines TRBV9 with TRBJ2-1; 7 bases are shared with TRBD1. From germline, CDR1 is SGDLS and CDR2 YYNGEE. Germline trimming cut 4 bases from V and 7 bases from J; bases unmatched to any gene: 11. This CDR3 has 15 amino acids. The CDR3 DNA reads TGTGCCAGCAGCCTGGACAGGACAATTACAAATGAGCAGTTCTTC. It encodes CASSLDRTITNEQFF.

The chain has TRBV2 and TRBJ2-2; D call uncertain. The germline CDR1 and CDR2 sequences are SNHLY and FYNNEI. The length of the CDR3 is 14 residues. Trimming took off 6 bases at V and 4 bases at J, with 12 bases between the two ends. CDR3 region: CASRAKASTGELFF. CDR3 sequence (DNA): TGTGCCAGCAGGGCCAAGGCTAGCACCGGGGAGCTGTTTTTT. The variable domain in full, with the rest retrieved from reference TRBV2 and TRBJ2-2, is EPEVTQTPSHQVTQMGQEVILRCVPISNHLYFYWYRQILGQKVEFLVSFYNNEISEKSEIFDDQFSVERPDGSNFTLKIRSTKLEDSAMYFCASRAKASTGELFFGEGSRLTVL.

V is TRBV7-8 and J is TRBJ1-2, with 8 bases aligning to TRBD1. Looked up from germline, CDR1 is SGHVS and CDR2 is FQNEAQ. This CDR3 has 15 residues. J gave up 4 bases and V 5 bases, and 9 bases lay outside the gene matches. The CDR3 reads CASSTERQGSYGYTF. The CDR3 DNA follows: TGTGCCAGCAGCACCGAACGACAGGGGTCCTATGGCTACACCTTC.

The rearrangement joins TRBV12-3 or TRBV12-4 to TRBJ1-1, with D tentatively TRBD1 (5 bases). The CDR3 extends over 12 amino acids. Trimming took off 3 bases at V and 8 bases at J, with 10 bases between the two ends. CDR3 bases: TGTGCCAGCAGTTTTGGGGGGTCGGAAGCTTTCTTT. It specifies CASSFGGSEAFF.